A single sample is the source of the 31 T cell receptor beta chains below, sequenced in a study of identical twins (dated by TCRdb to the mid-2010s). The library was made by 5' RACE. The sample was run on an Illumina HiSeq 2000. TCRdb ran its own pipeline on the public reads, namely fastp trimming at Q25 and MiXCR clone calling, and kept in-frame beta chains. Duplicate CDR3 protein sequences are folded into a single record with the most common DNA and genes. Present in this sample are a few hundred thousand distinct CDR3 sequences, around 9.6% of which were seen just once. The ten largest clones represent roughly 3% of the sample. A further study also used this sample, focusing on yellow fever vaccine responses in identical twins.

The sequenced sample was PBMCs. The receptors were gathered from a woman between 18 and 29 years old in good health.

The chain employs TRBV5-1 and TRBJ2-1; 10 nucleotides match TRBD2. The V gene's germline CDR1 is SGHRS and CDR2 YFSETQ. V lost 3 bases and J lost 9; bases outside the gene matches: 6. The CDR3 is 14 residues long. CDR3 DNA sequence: TGCGCCAGCAGCTCCACCGGACTAGCGGTTGAGCAGTTCTTC. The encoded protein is CASSSTGLAVEQFF.

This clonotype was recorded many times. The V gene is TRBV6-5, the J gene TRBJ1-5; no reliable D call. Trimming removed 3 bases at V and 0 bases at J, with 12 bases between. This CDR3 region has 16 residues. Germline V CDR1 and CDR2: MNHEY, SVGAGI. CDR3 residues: CASSYIPGLSNQPQHF. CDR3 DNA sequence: TGTGCCAGCAGTTATATCCCTGGGCTTAGCAATCAGCCCCAGCATTTT.

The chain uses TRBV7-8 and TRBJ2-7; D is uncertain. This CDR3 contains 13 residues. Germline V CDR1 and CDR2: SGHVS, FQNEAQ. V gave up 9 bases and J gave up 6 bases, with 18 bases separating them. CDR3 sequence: CARSPGLFSEQYF. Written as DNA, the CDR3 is TGTGCCAGGAGCCCCGGGCTCTTCTCCGAGCAGTACTTC.

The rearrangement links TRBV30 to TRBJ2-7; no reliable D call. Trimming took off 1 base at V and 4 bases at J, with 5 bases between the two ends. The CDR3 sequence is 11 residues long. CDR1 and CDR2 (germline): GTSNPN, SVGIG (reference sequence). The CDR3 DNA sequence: TGTGCCTGGAGTGAGGGTTACGAGCAGTACTTC. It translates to CAWSEGYEQYF.

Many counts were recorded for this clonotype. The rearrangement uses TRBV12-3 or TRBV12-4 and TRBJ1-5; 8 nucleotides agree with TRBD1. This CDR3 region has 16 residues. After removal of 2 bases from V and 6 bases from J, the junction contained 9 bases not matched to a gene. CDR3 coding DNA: TGTGCCAGCAGTTTAAGTCCCCGTCAGGGGGCTCAGCCCCAGCATTTT. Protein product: CASSLSPRQGAQPQHF.

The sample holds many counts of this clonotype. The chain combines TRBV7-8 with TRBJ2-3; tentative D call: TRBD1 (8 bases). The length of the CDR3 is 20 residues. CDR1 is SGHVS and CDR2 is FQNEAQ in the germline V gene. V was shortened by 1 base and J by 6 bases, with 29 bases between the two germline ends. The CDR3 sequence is CASSLVSGGLAVIGMDTQYF. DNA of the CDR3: TGTGCCAGCAGCTTAGTCTCAGGGGGCCTAGCGGTAATAGGCATGGATACGCAGTATTTT.

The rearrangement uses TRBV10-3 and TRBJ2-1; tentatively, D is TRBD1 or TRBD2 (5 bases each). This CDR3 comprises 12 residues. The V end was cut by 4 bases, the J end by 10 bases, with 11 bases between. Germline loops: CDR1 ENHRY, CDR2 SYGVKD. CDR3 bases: TGTGCCATCAGTGGGGACCAGTCGGAGCAGTTCTTC. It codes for CAISGDQSEQFF.

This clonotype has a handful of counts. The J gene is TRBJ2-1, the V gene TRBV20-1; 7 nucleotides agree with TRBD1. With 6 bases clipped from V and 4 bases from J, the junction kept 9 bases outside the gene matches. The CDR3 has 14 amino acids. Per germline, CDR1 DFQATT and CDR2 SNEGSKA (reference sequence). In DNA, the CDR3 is TGCAGTGCCCCGACAGGGAAAGATTACAATGAGCAGTTCTTC. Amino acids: CSAPTGKDYNEQFF.

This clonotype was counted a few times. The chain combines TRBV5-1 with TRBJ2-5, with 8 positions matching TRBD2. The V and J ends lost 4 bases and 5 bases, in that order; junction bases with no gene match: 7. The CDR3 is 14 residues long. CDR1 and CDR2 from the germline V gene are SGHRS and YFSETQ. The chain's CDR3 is CASSGGGSGETQYF. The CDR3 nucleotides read TGCGCCAGCAGCGGCGGGGGGAGCGGGGAGACCCAGTACTTC. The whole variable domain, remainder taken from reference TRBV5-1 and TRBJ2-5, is KAGVTQTPRYLIKTRGQQVTLSCSPISGHRSVSWYQQTPGQGLQFLFEYFSETQRNKGNFPGRFSGRQFSNSRSEMNVSTLELGDSALYLCASSGGGSGETQYFGPGTRLLVL.

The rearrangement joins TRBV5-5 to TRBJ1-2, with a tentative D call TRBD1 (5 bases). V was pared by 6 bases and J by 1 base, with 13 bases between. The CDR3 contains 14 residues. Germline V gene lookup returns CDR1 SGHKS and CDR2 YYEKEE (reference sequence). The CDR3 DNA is TGTGCCAGCATGACAGTTCCCCGTAACTATGGCTACACCTTC. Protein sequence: CASMTVPRNYGYTF.

The CDR3 here is CASSYSYSDRSSSYEQYF. In nucleotides, the CDR3 is TGTGCCAGCAGTTACTCGTATTCCGACAGGAGCAGCTCCTACGAGCAGTACTTC. The genes are TRBV6-2 or TRBV6-3 and TRBJ2-7; D perhaps matches TRBD1 (6 bases). V was trimmed by 0 bases and J by 0 bases, leaving 18 bases between them. CDR3 size: 18 residues. The germline V gene encodes CDR1 MNHEY and CDR2 SVGEGT.

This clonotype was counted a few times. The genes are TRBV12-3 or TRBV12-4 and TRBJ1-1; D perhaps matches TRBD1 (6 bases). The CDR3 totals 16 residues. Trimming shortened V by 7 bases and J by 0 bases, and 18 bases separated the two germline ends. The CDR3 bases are TGTGCCAGCACTCAAAGGGGGGGACTAATGAACACTGAAGCTTTCTTT. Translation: CASTQRGGLMNTEAFF.

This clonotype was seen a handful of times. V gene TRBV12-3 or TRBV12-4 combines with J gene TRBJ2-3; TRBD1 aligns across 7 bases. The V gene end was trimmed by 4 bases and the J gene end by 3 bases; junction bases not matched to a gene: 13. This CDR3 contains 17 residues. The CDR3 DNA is TGTGCCAGCAGTTACCGAGCACAGGGGATTTGGACAGATACGCAGTATTTT. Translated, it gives CASSYRAQGIWTDTQYF.

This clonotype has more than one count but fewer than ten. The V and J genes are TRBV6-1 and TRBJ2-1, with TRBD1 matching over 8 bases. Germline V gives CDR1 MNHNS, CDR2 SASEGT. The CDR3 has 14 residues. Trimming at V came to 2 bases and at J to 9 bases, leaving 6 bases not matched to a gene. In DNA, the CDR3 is TGTGCCAGCAGTGAAAGCCAGGGGGCTAGTGAGCAGTTCTTC. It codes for CASSESQGASEQFF.

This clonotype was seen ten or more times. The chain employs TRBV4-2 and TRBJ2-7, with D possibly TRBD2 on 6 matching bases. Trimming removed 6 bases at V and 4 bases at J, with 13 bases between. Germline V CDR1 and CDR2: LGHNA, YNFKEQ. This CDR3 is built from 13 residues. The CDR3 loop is CASSRDFKYEQYF. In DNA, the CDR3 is TGTGCCAGCAGTCGGGACTTCAAGTACGAGCAGTACTTC.

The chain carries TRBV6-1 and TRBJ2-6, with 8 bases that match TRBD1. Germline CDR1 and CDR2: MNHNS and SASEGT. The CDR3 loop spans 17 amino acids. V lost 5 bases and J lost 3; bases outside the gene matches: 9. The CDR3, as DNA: TGTGCCAGCAGTCGCTTCCAGGGGGCTGGTGGGGCCAACGTCCTGACTTTC. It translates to CASSRFQGAGGANVLTF.

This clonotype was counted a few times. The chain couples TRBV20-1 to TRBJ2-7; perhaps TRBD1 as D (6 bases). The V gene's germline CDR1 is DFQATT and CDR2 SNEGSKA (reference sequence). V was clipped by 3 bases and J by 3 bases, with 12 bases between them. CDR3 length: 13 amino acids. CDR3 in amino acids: CSARRDTDYEQYF. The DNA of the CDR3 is TGCAGTGCTAGGAGGGACACAGACTACGAGCAGTACTTC.

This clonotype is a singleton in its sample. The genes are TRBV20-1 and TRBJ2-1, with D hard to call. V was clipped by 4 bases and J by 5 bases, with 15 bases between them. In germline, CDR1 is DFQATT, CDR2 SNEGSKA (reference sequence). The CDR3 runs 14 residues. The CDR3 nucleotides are TGCAGTGCTAACCAGGAGATAGTACACAATGAGCAGTTCTTC. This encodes CSANQEIVHNEQFF.

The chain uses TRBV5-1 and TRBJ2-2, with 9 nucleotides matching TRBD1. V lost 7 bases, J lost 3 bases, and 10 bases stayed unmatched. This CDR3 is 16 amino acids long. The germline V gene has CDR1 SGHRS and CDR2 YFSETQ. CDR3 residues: CASGPLWTGDTGELFF. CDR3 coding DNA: TGCGCCAGCGGACCTTTGTGGACAGGGGACACCGGGGAGCTGTTTTTT.

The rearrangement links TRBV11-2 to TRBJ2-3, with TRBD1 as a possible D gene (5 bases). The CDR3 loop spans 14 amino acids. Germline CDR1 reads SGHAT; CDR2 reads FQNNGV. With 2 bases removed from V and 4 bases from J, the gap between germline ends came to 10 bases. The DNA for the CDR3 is TGTGCCAGCAGCTTACTGATCAGGGCAGATACGCAGTATTTT. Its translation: CASSLLIRADTQYF.

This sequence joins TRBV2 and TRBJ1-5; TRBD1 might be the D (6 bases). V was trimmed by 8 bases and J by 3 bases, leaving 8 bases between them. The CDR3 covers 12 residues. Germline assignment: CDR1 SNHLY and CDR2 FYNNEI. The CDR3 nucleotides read TGTGCCAGCCAGGGGATCAATCAGCCCCAGCATTTT. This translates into CASQGINQPQHF.

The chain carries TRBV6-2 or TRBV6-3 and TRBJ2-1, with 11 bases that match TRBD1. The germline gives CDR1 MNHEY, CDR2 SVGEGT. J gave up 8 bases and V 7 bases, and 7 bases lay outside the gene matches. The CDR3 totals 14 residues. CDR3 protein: CASIGDRGFYEQFF. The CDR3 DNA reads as TGTGCCAGCATCGGGGACAGGGGGTTTTATGAGCAGTTCTTC.

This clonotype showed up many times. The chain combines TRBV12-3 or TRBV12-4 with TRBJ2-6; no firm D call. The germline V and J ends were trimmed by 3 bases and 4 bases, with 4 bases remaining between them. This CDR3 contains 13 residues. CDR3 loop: CASSFRGANVLTF. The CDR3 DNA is TGTGCCAGCAGTTTTCGGGGGGCCAACGTCCTGACTTTC.

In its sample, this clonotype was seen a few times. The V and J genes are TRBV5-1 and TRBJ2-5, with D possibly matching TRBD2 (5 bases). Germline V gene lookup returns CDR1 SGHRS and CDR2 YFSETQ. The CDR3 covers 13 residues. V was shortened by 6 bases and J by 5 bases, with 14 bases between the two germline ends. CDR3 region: CASTRALGETQYF. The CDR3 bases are TGCGCCAGCACGAGGGCCCTAGGGGAGACCCAGTACTTC.

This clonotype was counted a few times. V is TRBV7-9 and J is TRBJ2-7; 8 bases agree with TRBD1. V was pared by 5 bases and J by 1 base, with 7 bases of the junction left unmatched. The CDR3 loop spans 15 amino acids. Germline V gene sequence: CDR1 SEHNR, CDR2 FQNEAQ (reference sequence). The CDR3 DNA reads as TGTGCCAGCAGCAAAGGGACAGGTGCATCCTACGAGCAGTACTTC. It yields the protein CASSKGTGASYEQYF.

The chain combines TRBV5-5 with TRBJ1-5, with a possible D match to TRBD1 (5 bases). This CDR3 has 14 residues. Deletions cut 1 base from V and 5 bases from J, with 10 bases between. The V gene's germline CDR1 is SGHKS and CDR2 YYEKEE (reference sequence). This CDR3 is CASSLTAGHQPQHF. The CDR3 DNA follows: TGTGCCAGCAGCTTGACGGCAGGGCATCAGCCCCAGCATTTT.

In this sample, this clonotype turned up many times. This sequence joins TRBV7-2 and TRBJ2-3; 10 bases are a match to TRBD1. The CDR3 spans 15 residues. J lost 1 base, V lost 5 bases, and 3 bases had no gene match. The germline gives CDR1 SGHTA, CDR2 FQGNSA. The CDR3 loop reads CASSPGTGGTDTQYF. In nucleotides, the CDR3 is TGTGCCAGCAGCCCCGGGACAGGGGGCACAGATACGCAGTATTTT. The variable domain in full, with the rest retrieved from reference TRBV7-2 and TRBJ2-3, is GAGVSQSPSNKVTEKGKDVELRCDPISGHTALYWYRQSLGQGLEFLIYFQGNSAPDKSGLPSDRFSAERTGGSVSTLTIQRTQQEDSAVYLCASSPGTGGTDTQYFGPGTRLTVL.

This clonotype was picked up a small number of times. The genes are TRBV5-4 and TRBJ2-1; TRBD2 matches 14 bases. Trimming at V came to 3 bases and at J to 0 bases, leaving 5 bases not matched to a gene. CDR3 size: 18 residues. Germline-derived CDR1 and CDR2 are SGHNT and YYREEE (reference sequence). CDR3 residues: CASSSPGTSGSSYNEQFF. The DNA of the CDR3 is TGTGCCAGCAGCTCTCCCGGGACTAGCGGGAGCTCCTACAATGAGCAGTTCTTC. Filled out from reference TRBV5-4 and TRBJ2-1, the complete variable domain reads ETGVTQSPTHLIKTRGQQVTLRCSSQSGHNTVSWYQQALGQGPQFIFQYYREEENGRGNFPPRFSGLQFPNYSSELNVNALELDDSALYLCASSSPGTSGSSYNEQFFGPGTRLTVL.

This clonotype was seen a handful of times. CDR3 region: CASSEFWTSGSSTGQETQYF. The CDR3 nucleotides read TGCGCCAGCAGTGAGTTTTGGACTAGCGGGAGTTCTACAGGCCAAGAGACCCAGTACTTC. The J gene is TRBJ2-5, the V gene TRBV10-1; 13 nucleotides align to TRBD2. The CDR3 consists of 20 residues. The trim removed 1 base at V and 1 base at J, leaving 12 bases unmatched. The V gene's germline CDR1 is WNHNN and CDR2 SYGVQD (reference sequence).

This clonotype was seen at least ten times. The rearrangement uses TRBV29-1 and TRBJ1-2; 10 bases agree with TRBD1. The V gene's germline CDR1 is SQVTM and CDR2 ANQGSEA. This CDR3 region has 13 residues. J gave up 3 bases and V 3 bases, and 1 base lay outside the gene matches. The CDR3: CSVEGQGYYGYTF. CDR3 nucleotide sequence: TGCAGCGTTGAGGGACAGGGGTACTATGGCTACACCTTC.

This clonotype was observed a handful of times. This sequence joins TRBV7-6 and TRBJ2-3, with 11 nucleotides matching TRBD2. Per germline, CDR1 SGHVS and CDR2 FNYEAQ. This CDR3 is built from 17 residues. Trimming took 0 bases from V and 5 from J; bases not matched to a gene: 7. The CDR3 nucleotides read TGTGCCAGCAGCTTAGCCGTTAGCGGGGGGGCCATAGATACGCAGTATTTT. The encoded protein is CASSLAVSGGAIDTQYF.